These 24 T cell receptor beta chains share one sample of origin, sequenced in a study of blood T cell repertoires in COVID-19. Measured with immunoSEQ multiplex PCR; TCRdb has only the in-frame clones, and not every one. The table records about 290,000 clones, roughly 86% of them present only once. The source material was peripheral blood. The origin of the receptors is a woman aged 25 to 45 with COVID-19, enrolled during active disease.

The chain has TRBV2 and TRBJ1-2; the match to TRBD1 covers 10 bases. CDR1 and CDR2 (germline): SNHLY, FYNNEI. The CDR3 is made up of 19 amino acids. The ends lost 4 bases at V and 2 bases at J; junction bases unmatched: 16. CDR3: CASSGPVEGQGTRNYGYTF. The CDR3 nucleotides are TGTGCCAGCAGTGGCCCTGTGGAGGGACAGGGGACGAGAAACTATGGCTACACCTTC.

This sequence joins TRBV11-2 and TRBJ1-6; D might be TRBD1 (5 bases). The CDR3 consists of 14 residues. V dropped 2 bases and J dropped 8 bases, with 10 bases sitting between them. Germline V gene sequence: CDR1 SGHAT, CDR2 FQNNGV. CDR3 region: CASSLSRGHSPLHF. DNA for the CDR3: TGTGCCAGCAGCTTATCAAGGGGCCATTCACCCCTCCACTTT. Looking up the rest from reference TRBV11-2 and TRBJ1-6 gives the full variable domain: EAGVAQSPRYKIIEKRQSVAFWCNPISGHATLYWYQQILGQGPKLLIQFQNNGVVDDSQLPKDRFSAERLKGVDSTLKIQPAKLEDSAVYLCASSLSRGHSPLHFGNGTRLTVT.

The chain couples TRBV6-1 to TRBJ1-1; tentatively, D is TRBD1 (5 bases). CDR3 length equals 11 residues. Trimming removed 3 bases at V and 7 bases at J, with 6 bases between. Germline V gene data show CDR1 as MNHNS and CDR2 as SASEGT. CDR3 sequence (DNA): TGTGCCAGCAGTGACAGGGTTGAAGCTTTCTTT. Translation gives CASSDRVEAFF.

V and J are TRBV7-6 and TRBJ1-2; 10 positions match TRBD1. V shed 0 bases, J shed 8 bases, and the junction held 9 bases outside the gene matches. The CDR3 length is 16 residues. Germline V gene sequence: CDR1 SGHVS, CDR2 FNYEAQ. The CDR3 sequence: CASSLAGTGAPSGYTF. The CDR3 bases are TGTGCCAGCAGCTTAGCGGGGACAGGGGCCCCCTCGGGCTACACCTTC.

The genes are TRBV2 and TRBJ1-2; maybe TRBD1 (5 bases). V dropped 7 bases and J dropped 2 bases, with 17 bases sitting between them. This CDR3 is 15 amino acids long. In germline, CDR1 is SNHLY, CDR2 FYNNEI. Here the CDR3 reads CASTSAGDLNYGYTF. Written as DNA, the CDR3 is TGTGCCAGCACCTCGGCGGGGGACCTCAACTATGGCTACACCTTC.

The chain employs TRBV10-1 and TRBJ2-7; 9 bases are shared with TRBD2. The V and J ends lost 4 bases and 2 bases, in that order; junction bases with no gene match: 3. Germline assignment: CDR1 WNHNN and CDR2 SYGVQD (reference sequence). This CDR3 comprises 14 residues. This chain's CDR3 is CASSGLAGTYEQYF. The CDR3 nucleotides are TGCGCCAGCAGTGGGCTAGCGGGAACCTACGAGCAGTACTTC.

This clone was seen just once. V gene TRBV12-3 or TRBV12-4 combines with J gene TRBJ2-7, with 7 bases matching TRBD1. V lost 5 bases, J lost 3 bases, and 4 bases stayed unmatched. This CDR3 has 13 residues. The CDR3 DNA reads as TGTGCCAGCAGTCCGACAGGGTACTACGAGCAGTACTTC. It specifies CASSPTGYYEQYF.

The rearrangement joins TRBV6-2 or TRBV6-3 to TRBJ2-7, with 7 bases matching TRBD2. The CDR3 consists of 14 residues. CDR1 MNHEY and CDR2 SVGEGT come from the germline V gene. The V gene end was trimmed by 2 bases and the J gene end by 3 bases; junction bases not matched to a gene: 4. CDR3 loop: CASSYLSGGYEQYF. DNA for the CDR3: TGTGCCAGCAGTTACCTTTCGGGGGGCTACGAGCAGTACTTC.

This clone has only one observation. The V call is TRBV19, the J call TRBJ1-2, with 8 nucleotides matching TRBD1. The CDR3 runs to 14 residues. V gave up 6 bases and J gave up 3 bases; unmatched junction bases: 6. Germline CDR1 and CDR2: LNHDA and SQIVND (reference sequence). The CDR3 here is CASSEQGVYYGYTF. The CDR3, as DNA: TGTGCCAGTAGCGAACAGGGGGTCTACTATGGCTACACCTTC.

The rearrangement uses TRBV28 and TRBJ1-4; possible D gene TRBD1, 5 bases. V was cut by 6 bases and J by 2 bases, with 13 bases left in between. Germline CDR1 is MDHEN and CDR2 is SYDVKM. The CDR3 totals 15 residues. The DNA for the CDR3 is TGTGCCAGCAGGGCGGGGGGTTGGACTAATGAAAAACTGTTTTTT. It specifies CASRAGGWTNEKLFF.

This clone was detected only a few times. V gene TRBV5-4 combines with J gene TRBJ2-2; 9 bases line up with TRBD2. The CDR3 length is 15 residues. The V and J ends lost 4 bases and 2 bases, in that order; junction bases with no gene match: 3. Germline V gene sequence: CDR1 SGHNT, CDR2 YYREEE (reference sequence). The CDR3 bases are TGTGCCAGCAGCGCGACTAGCGGAAACACCGGGGAGCTGTTTTTT. Residues: CASSATSGNTGELFF.

This clone was recorded only once. The CDR3 protein is CASSQSLRQGDYGYTF. DNA for the CDR3: TGTGCCAGCAGCCAAAGCCTCCGACAGGGGGACTATGGCTACACCTTC. This chain connects TRBV5-6 to TRBJ1-2; 9 positions match TRBD1. CDR3 length equals 16 residues. Trimming cost V 4 bases and J 3 bases; bases outside gene matches: 10. The germline gives CDR1 SGHDT, CDR2 YYEEEE. The variable domain in full, completed from reference TRBV5-6 and TRBJ1-2, reads DAGVTQSPTHLIKTRGQQVTLRCSPKSGHDTVSWYQQALGQGPQFIFQYYEEEERQRGNFPDRFSGHQFPNYSSELNVNALLLGDSALYLCASSQSLRQGDYGYTFGSGTRLTVV.

This clone was recorded only once. The chain has TRBV14 and TRBJ2-7; perhaps TRBD1 as D (6 bases). CDR1 is SGHDN and CDR2 is FVKESK in the germline V gene. This CDR3 has 16 residues. V lost 4 bases and J lost 3, with 19 bases in between. The CDR3 spells CASSPRQVLAGYEQYF. The CDR3 DNA reads as TGTGCCAGCAGCCCGAGACAGGTACTGGCGGGCTACGAGCAGTACTTC. The complete variable domain, with remaining parts taken from reference TRBV14 and TRBJ2-7, reads EAGVTQFPSHSVIEKGQTVTLRCDPISGHDNLYWYRRVMGKEIKFLLHFVKESKQDESGMPNNRFLAERTGGTYSTLKVQPAELEDSGVYFCASSPRQVLAGYEQYFGPGTRLTVT.

This clone was found once. The CDR3 nucleotides are TGTGCCAGCAGCTTAGTCGGTCTGGGGGGGGCCAGGGAAGATACGCAGTATTTT. It specifies CASSLVGLGGAREDTQYF. This chain joins TRBV7-2 and TRBJ2-3; D is perhaps TRBD2 (7 bases). The CDR3 is 18 amino acids. V dropped 1 base and J dropped 5 bases, with 22 bases sitting between them. Germline-derived CDR1 and CDR2 are SGHTA and FQGNSA.

Details on this clone: Other DNA sequences within the sample encode an identical CDR3. This sequence joins TRBV2 and TRBJ1-5; 12 nucleotides line up with TRBD1. V lost 4 bases and J lost 5; bases outside the gene matches: 3. Germline CDR1 and CDR2: SNHLY and FYNNEI. The CDR3 loop spans 15 amino acids. In DNA form, the CDR3 reads TGTGCCAGCAGTGCCGGGACAGGGGGCTATCAGCCCCAGCATTTT. Amino acid sequence: CASSAGTGGYQPQHF.

The chain has TRBV27 and TRBJ2-7; TRBD1 might be the D (6 bases). This CDR3 contains 14 residues. The V end was cut by 6 bases, the J end by 8 bases, with 20 bases between. Germline assignment: CDR1 MNHEY and CDR2 SMNVEV (reference sequence). The CDR3 loop reads CASSAGQPSGKQYF. The CDR3 DNA follows: TGTGCCAGCAGCGCCGGACAGCCTAGTGGGAAGCAGTACTTC.

The V gene is TRBV2, the J gene TRBJ2-5; 7 nucleotides agree with TRBD2. V lost 0 bases, J lost 0 bases, and 10 bases stayed unmatched. This CDR3 region has 18 residues. CDR1 and CDR2 from the germline V gene are SNHLY and FYNNEI. CDR3 DNA sequence: TGTGCCAGCAGTGAAGCGCTTCTGGGCGGGGGTTACCAAGAGACCCAGTACTTC. The encoded protein is CASSEALLGGGYQETQYF.

This chain links TRBV7-7 with TRBJ2-3, with 14 bases identical to TRBD2. With V trimmed by 4 bases and J by 2 bases, 8 bases remained unmatched. CDR1 and CDR2 from the germline V gene are SSHAT and FNYEAQ (reference sequence). This CDR3 comprises 18 residues. DNA for the CDR3: TGTGCCAGCAGCTCCGGACTAGCGGGGGGATTATTCACAGATACGCAGTATTTT. Its protein product is CASSSGLAGGLFTDTQYF.

The sample holds one count of this clone. The chain couples TRBV21-1 to TRBJ1-2; TRBD1 reflects the table's D call only, with no check against the DNA. TRBV21-1 is noted as a pseudogene. The CDR3 length is 10 residues. The CDR3 nucleotides read TGTGCCGTGGACAGTGGCGGCTACACCTTC. Amino acid sequence: CAVDSGGYTF.

The chain joins TRBV23-1 to TRBJ2-2, with a weak D call TRBD1 (6 bases). TRBV23-1 is reported as an ORF; its role is uncertain. V lost 8 bases, J lost 5 bases, and 24 bases lay in between. This CDR3 has 17 residues. CDR3 in DNA: TGCGCCAGCTCGAGTCCCCTACAGGGCAGTAATACCGGGGAGCTGTTTTTT. This gives the protein CASSSPLQGSNTGELFF.

The J gene is TRBJ1-2, the V gene TRBV29-1; no clear D gene. Trimming removed 5 bases from V and 0 bases from J, with 7 bases in between. CDR1 SQVTM and CDR2 ANQGSEA come from the germline V gene. The CDR3 totals 12 residues. The CDR3 here is CSVSGPNYGYTF. CDR3 nucleotides: TGCAGCGTTTCAGGTCCTAACTATGGCTACACCTTC.

The chain uses TRBV7-9 and TRBJ2-4; 7 nucleotides align to TRBD1. After removal of 5 bases from V and 1 base from J, the junction contained 8 bases not matched to a gene. CDR3 length: 16 amino acids. Germline V gives CDR1 SEHNR, CDR2 FQNEAQ (reference sequence). The CDR3 bases are TGTGCCAGCAGCCGGGCAAGGGGGCCTGCCAAAAACATTCAGTACTTC. Translation gives CASSRARGPAKNIQYF.

CDR3 DNA: TGTGCCAGTAGTAAAAACACGGACAGCTCCTATGGCTACACCTTC. This gives the protein CASSKNTDSSYGYTF. This chain joins TRBV19 and TRBJ1-2; maybe TRBD1 (6 bases). The V end lost 4 bases, the J end lost 4 bases, and 16 bases lay between the germline ends. Germline V lookup: CDR1 LNHDA, CDR2 SQIVND (reference sequence). CDR3 length: 15 amino acids.

This clone was recorded only once. In nucleotides, the CDR3 is TGTGCCAGCAGTTGGACAGGGGACGGCTACACCTTC. It yields the protein CASSWTGDGYTF. V usage is TRBV12-3 or TRBV12-4 and J usage is TRBJ1-2; 9 bases match TRBD1. Unmatched junction bases numbered 2, after V lost 4 bases and J lost 8 bases. The CDR3 is 12 amino acids.